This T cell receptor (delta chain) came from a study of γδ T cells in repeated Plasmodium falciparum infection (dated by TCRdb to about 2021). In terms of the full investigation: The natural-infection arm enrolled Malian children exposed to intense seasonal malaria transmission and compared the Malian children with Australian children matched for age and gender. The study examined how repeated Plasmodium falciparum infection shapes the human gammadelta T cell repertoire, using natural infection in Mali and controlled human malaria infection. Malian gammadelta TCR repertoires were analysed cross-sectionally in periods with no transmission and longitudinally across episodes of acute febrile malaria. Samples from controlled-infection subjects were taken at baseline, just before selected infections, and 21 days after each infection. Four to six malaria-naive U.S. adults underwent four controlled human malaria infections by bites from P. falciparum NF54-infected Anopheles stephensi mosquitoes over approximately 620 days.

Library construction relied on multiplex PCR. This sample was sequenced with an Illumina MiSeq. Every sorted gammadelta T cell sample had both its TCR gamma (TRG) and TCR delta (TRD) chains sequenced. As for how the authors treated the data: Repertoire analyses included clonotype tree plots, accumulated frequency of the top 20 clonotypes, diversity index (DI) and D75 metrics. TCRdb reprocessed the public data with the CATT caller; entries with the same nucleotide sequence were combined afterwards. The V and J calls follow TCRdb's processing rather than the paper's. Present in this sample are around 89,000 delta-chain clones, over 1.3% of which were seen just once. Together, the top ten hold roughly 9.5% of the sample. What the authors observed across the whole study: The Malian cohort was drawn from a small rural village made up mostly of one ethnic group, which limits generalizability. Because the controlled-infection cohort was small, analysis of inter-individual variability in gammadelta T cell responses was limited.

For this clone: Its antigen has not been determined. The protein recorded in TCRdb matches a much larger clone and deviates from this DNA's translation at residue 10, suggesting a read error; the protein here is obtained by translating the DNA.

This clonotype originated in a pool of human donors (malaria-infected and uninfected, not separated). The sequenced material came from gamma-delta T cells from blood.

The sequence in DNA is TGTGCCTGTGACGACTGGGGGTTGACAACACAACTCTTCTTT. Its translation is CACDDWGLTTQLFF. Rearrangement joined TRDV2 to TRDJ2; TRDD3 agrees with 8 junctional bases. The J gene was not available in TCRdb and was assigned here by matching the DNA to germline segments. The CDR3 runs 14 amino acids, cysteine and phenylalanine included. Only the CDR3 portion is preserved as DNA: 42 bases, with reading frame beginning at the first base. From the germline V gene, CDR1 is GEAIGNYY and CDR2 is EKD.